Listed below are T cell receptor beta chains from one sample, sequenced in a study of OX40 agonist ivuxolimab in advanced cancers. Assay used: immunoSEQ multiplex PCR; TCRdb lists only in-frame clones, some missing. The table includes about 34,000 clones, roughly 87% detected once. The source material was CD4+ or CD8+ T cells sorted from blood, sampled in a trial of the OX40 agonist ivuxolimab. Source of these receptors: an adult with an advanced solid tumor such as melanoma, head and neck, liver or kidney cancer. The CDR3 runs from the conserved cysteine through the conserved F or W. The D gene is left open where the match is weak. A row's size may be missing; if present it is once, few, many or a size class.

d_gene	v_gene	abundance	j_gene	CDR3nt	CDR3aa
.	TRBV5-1	.	TRBJ2-7	TGCGCCAGCAGCTTGGGGGAATTGAGGGAAGAGCAGTACTTC	CASSLGELREEQYF
TRBD2	TRBV7-2	once	TRBJ2-7	TGTGCCAGCAGCCCCAGACCGGGGGGTACCCTGGAGCAGTACTTC	CASSPRPGGTLEQYF
.	TRBV7-2	once	TRBJ2-7	TGTGCCAGCAGCCCGGGGACTTACTACGAGCAGTACTTC	CASSPGTYYEQYF
.	TRBV28	.	TRBJ1-1	TGTGCCAGCAGGGTGCCTTCGCAAGGCCTCGGTTTCTTT	CASRVPSQGLGFF
.	TRBV30	.	TRBJ2-5	TGTGCCTGGACAGGAAGAGAGACCCAGTACTTC	CAWTGRETQYF
TRBD2	TRBV2	.	TRBJ2-1	TGTGCCAGCAGTGAAGCGAGGGCTAGCGGGAACAATGAGCAGTTCTTC	CASSEARASGNNEQFF
.	TRBV19	.	TRBJ2-1	TGTGCCAGTAGTCCCGGACAGTCACCCAACAATGAGCAGTTCTTC	CASSPGQSPNNEQFF
TRBD1	TRBV11-2	.	TRBJ2-5	TGTGCCAGCGGGGGACAGACCCAAGAGACCCAGTACTTC	CASGGQTQETQYF
TRBD2	TRBV5-4	.	TRBJ2-1	TGTGCCAGCAGCGGCGGGACTAGCTACAATGAGCAGTTCTTC	CASSGGTSYNEQFF
TRBD1	TRBV5-1	.	TRBJ2-3	TGCGCCAGCAGCACAGGACAGGGTAGCACAGATACGCAGTATTTT	CASSTGQGSTDTQYF
.	TRBV7-3	.	TRBJ1-2	TGTGCCAGCAGCTTAACCCCGGTCCGGGACAATGATGGCTACACCTTC	CASSLTPVRDNDGYTF
.	TRBV18	.	TRBJ2-5	TGTGCCAGCTCACCAGGGGTTGGGGAGACCCAGTACTTC	CASSPGVGETQYF
.	TRBV6-5	.	TRBJ2-7	TGTGCCAGCAGCTACCGGATTTGGTCTAGGGAGCAGTACTTC	CASSYRIWSREQYF
.	TRBV11-3	.	TRBJ2-5	TGTGCCAGCAGCACCGACAGTCAAGAGACCCAGTACTTC	CASSTDSQETQYF
.	TRBV18	.	TRBJ1-6	TGTGCCAGCTCACCGGGGCCTACTACCTCACCCCTCCACTTT	CASSPGPTTSPLHF
TRBD1	TRBV4-3	.	TRBJ1-5	TGCGCCAGCAGCCAAGACCGACAGGGACTTCAGCCCCAGCATTTT	CASSQDRQGLQPQHF
.	TRBV18	.	TRBJ2-7	TGTGCCAGCTCACCAGCGGGACAACTCTACGAGCAGTACTTC	CASSPAGQLYEQYF
.	TRBV27	.	TRBJ1-2	TGTGCCAGCAGTTCTGGGAGCTATGGCTACACCTTC	CASSSGSYGYTF
.	TRBV7-2	.	TRBJ2-7	TGTGCCAGCAGCTTTAGGGTTAGCTCCTACGAGCAGTACTTC	CASSFRVSSYEQYF
TRBD2	TRBV19	.	TRBJ2-3	TGTGCCAGTAGTATCGGAATAGCGGGAGGGCCCACAGATACGCAGTATTTT	CASSIGIAGGPTDTQYF
.	TRBV7-9	.	TRBJ2-3	TGTGCCAGCAGCTTCGGGGCGGATAGCACAGATACGCAGTATTTT	CASSFGADSTDTQYF
.	TRBV19	.	TRBJ1-5	TGTGCCAGCTGGGGGAGCTCCAATCAGCCCCAGCATTTT	CASWGSSNQPQHF
.	TRBV18	.	TRBJ2-1	TGTGCCAGCTCACCGACTAGGGAGGTGCTGTTCTTC	CASSPTREVLFF
.	TRBV18	.	TRBJ1-4	TGTGCCAGCTCACCCCGGTCCTCAACTAATGAAAAACTGTTTTTT	CASSPRSSTNEKLFF
TRBD1	TRBV6-5	.	TRBJ1-1	TGTGCCAGCAGTTACTCGGAGGGGGCCCGCGCTGAAGCTTTCTTT	CASSYSEGARAEAFF
TRBD1	TRBV28	.	TRBJ2-7	TGTGCCAGCAGACCGGGACAGACCTACGAGCAGTACTTC	CASRPGQTYEQYF
.	TRBV4-3	once	TRBJ1-6	TGCGCCAGCAGCCAAGAAGGGACGGTGTGGTCACCCCTCCACTTT	CASSQEGTVWSPLHF
TRBD2	TRBV5-6	.	TRBJ2-7	TGTGCCAGCAGCTCATTCATGACTAGCGGGAAATACGAGCAGTACTTC	CASSSFMTSGKYEQYF
.	TRBV4-2	.	TRBJ2-6	TGTGCCAGCAGCCAAGATGGGCTCTCTGGGGCCAACGTCCTGACTTTC	CASSQDGLSGANVLTF
.	TRBV28	.	TRBJ2-1	TGTGCCAGCAGTTTAACCATCTACAATGAGCAGTTCTTC	CASSLTIYNEQFF
.	TRBV10-3	.	TRBJ2-5	TGTGCCATCAGTGCCAACTTAAACCAAGAGACCCAGTACTTC	CAISANLNQETQYF
.	TRBV2	.	TRBJ1-2	TGTGCCAGCAGTTCCGGGCGGAGCTACACCTTC	CASSSGRSYTF
.	TRBV11-3	.	TRBJ2-1	TGTGCCAGCAGCTTAAGTGGGTCAAAGGCGAATGAGCAGTTCTTC	CASSLSGSKANEQFF
TRBD1	TRBV11-2	.	TRBJ1-4	TGTGCCAGCAGCTTCCTCCACAGGGGGCCGGGGGATGAAAAACTGTTTTTT	CASSFLHRGPGDEKLFF
.	TRBV7-2	.	TRBJ1-1	TGTGCCAGCAGCCCCACCAGGGGCTTGGGGGCTGAAGCTTTCTTT	CASSPTRGLGAEAFF
TRBD1	TRBV28	.	TRBJ2-7	TGTGCCAGCAGTTCTCCGACAGGGAGCAACTACGAGCAGTACTTC	CASSSPTGSNYEQYF
.	TRBV28	.	TRBJ2-7	TGTGCCAGCAGTCGGACGGAACCAGCGGGCGAGCAGTACTTC	CASSRTEPAGEQYF
TRBD1	TRBV11-2	.	TRBJ1-1	TGTGCCAGCAGCCCAACCCGCGGGACAGGGTGGGTCACTGAAGCTTTCTTT	CASSPTRGTGWVTEAFF
.	TRBV18	few	TRBJ2-7	TGTGCCAGCTCACCACCGGGGGGCGGGGGCCTCTCCTACGAGCAGTACTTC	CASSPPGGGGLSYEQYF
.	TRBV2	.	TRBJ2-5	TGTGCCACACTCAAGGCGGAGACCCAGTACTTC	CATLKAETQYF
.	TRBV19	.	TRBJ1-1	TGTGCCAGTAGTATAGTAAGGGGGGAAAGTGGCCATGAAGCTTTCTTT	CASSIVRGESGHEAFF
.	TRBV7-3	.	TRBJ1-2	TGTGCCAGCAGCCCCGGAGTTAACTATGGCTACACCTTC	CASSPGVNYGYTF
TRBD2	TRBV7-9	.	TRBJ2-1	TGTGCCAGCAGCTTCTCCTCCTCTATCCTAGCGGGGAGATATAATGAGCAGTTCTTC	CASSFSSSILAGRYNEQFF
TRBD2	TRBV7-3	.	TRBJ2-1	TGTGCCAGCAGCCCTACTAGCGGGAGCTCCTACAATGAGCAGTTCTTC	CASSPTSGSSYNEQFF